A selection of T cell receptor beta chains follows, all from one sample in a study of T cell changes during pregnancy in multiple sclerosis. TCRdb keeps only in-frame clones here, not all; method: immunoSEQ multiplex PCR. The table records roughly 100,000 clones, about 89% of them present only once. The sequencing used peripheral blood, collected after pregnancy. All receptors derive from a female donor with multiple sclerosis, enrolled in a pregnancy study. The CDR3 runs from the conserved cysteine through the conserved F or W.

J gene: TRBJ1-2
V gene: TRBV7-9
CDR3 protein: CASSLIREDNYGYTF

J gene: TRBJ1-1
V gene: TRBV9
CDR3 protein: CASSGGAGVNTEAFF

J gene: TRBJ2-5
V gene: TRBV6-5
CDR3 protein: CASSEGLSRETQYF

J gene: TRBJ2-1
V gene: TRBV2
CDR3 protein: CARGTGREEYNEQFF

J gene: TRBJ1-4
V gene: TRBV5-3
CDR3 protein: CARSPGQPPTTNEKLFF

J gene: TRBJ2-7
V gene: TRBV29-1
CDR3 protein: CSVLRNREQYF

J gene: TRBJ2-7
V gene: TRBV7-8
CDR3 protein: CASFPGQGPYEQYF

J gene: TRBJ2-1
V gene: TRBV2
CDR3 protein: CARREYNEQFF

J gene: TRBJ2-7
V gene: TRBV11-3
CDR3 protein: CASSLGGGSSYEQYF

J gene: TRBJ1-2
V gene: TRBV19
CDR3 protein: CASNPAGYLTYGYTF

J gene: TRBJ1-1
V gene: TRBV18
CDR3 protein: CASSPPPELNTEAFF